The 21 T cell receptor beta chains presented below share a single source sample, sequenced in a study of blood T cell repertoires in COVID-19. Only in-frame clones appear in the TCRdb table, and some are missing; sequencing was by immunoSEQ multiplex PCR. The sample has about 86,000 clones, about 89% seen once. The sample taken for sequencing was PBMCs or T cells enriched from blood (not recorded which). Receptor source: a woman between 50 and 59 years old with acute COVID-19.

This rearrangement joins TRBV4-2 to TRBJ1-1; D remains unclear. V lost 6 bases and J lost 4, with 15 bases in between. The CDR3 consists of 14 residues. The germline V gene has CDR1 LGHNA and CDR2 YNFKEQ. CDR3 DNA sequence: TGTGCCAGCAGGAACACCGACGGCGGCACTGAAGCTTTCTTT. Protein sequence: CASRNTDGGTEAFF.

The chain couples TRBV19 to TRBJ1-3; D is unresolved. The ends were cut back, 4 bases at V and 0 bases at J, with 7 bases in the middle. Germline CDR1 is LNHDA and CDR2 is SQIVND (reference sequence). The CDR3 sequence is 14 residues long. CDR3 amino acids: CASSTLFSGNTIYF. The CDR3 DNA sequence: TGTGCCAGTAGTACGTTGTTCTCTGGAAACACCATATATTTT.

The chain carries TRBV9 and TRBJ2-7, with 8 bases matching TRBD2. The CDR3 has 13 residues. V shed 3 bases, J shed 5 bases, and the junction held 4 bases outside the gene matches. In germline, CDR1 is SGDLS, CDR2 YYNGEE. CDR3 amino acids: CASSGAGDNEQYF. Written as DNA, the CDR3 is TGTGCCAGCAGCGGAGCGGGAGACAACGAGCAGTACTTC.

The chain uses TRBV6-5 and TRBJ1-1, with a tentative D call TRBD1 (6 bases). The ends were cut back, 8 bases at V and 2 bases at J, with 15 bases in the middle. Germline V CDR1 and CDR2: MNHEY, SVGAGI. The CDR3 runs to 14 residues. Here the CDR3 reads CASLPTTGNTEAFF. The CDR3 nucleotides read TGTGCCAGCTTACCTACGACAGGTAACACTGAAGCTTTCTTT.

This rearrangement joins TRBV3-1 (or the pseudogene TRBV3-2) to TRBJ2-7; D is possibly TRBD2 (5 bases). CDR1 is LGHDT and CDR2 is YNNKEL in the germline V gene (reference sequence). V gave up 0 bases and J gave up 3 bases, with 15 bases separating them. The CDR3 contains 16 residues. CDR3 sequence: CASSQEMGDIYYEQYF. Here the CDR3 DNA reads TGTGCCAGCAGCCAAGAAATGGGAGACATTTACTACGAGCAGTACTTC.

The chain joins TRBV2 to TRBJ2-1; 10 bases agree with TRBD2. The germline V gene has CDR1 SNHLY and CDR2 FYNNEI. V lost 6 bases to trimming and J lost 6 bases; unmatched junction nucleotides: 11. The CDR3 has 16 amino acids. The chain's CDR3 is CASSPFLGLASNEQFF. The CDR3 DNA reads TGTGCCAGCAGCCCTTTTCTGGGACTAGCGTCCAATGAGCAGTTCTTC.

V is TRBV5-1 and J is TRBJ2-5, with a tentative D call TRBD1 (5 bases). Germline V lookup: CDR1 SGHRS, CDR2 YFSETQ. V was shortened by 7 bases and J by 3 bases, with 16 bases between the two germline ends. The CDR3 totals 14 residues. This CDR3 is CASSTGALEETQYF. For the CDR3, the DNA is TGCGCCAGCTCTACTGGGGCCCTAGAAGAGACCCAGTACTTC.

The rearrangement links TRBV5-4 to TRBJ1-2, with D perhaps matching TRBD1 (6 bases). Germline V gene lookup returns CDR1 SGHNT and CDR2 YYREEE (reference sequence). V dropped 3 bases and J dropped 5 bases, with 17 bases sitting between them. This CDR3 contains 15 residues. CDR3 sequence reads: CASSSQRGAEYGYTF. The CDR3 DNA reads as TGTGCCAGCAGCTCACAACGGGGGGCTGAATATGGCTACACCTTC.

This clone was seen only a few times. This chain uses TRBV14 with TRBJ2-7; the match to TRBD1 covers 9 bases. This CDR3 has 17 amino acids. Trimming at V came to 1 base and at J to 4 bases, leaving 11 bases not matched to a gene. Germline CDR1 SGHDN, CDR2 FVKESK. The CDR3: CASSQVPGQGRLYEQYF. The CDR3 DNA follows: TGTGCCAGCAGCCAAGTCCCGGGACAGGGCCGGCTGTACGAGCAGTACTTC.

The rearrangement joins TRBV5-1 to TRBJ2-7; D not certain. This CDR3 region has 15 residues. Germline CDR1 is SGHRS and CDR2 is YFSETQ. V lost 4 bases and J lost 0, with 14 bases in between. In DNA form, the CDR3 reads TGCGCCAGCAGCGCAAACTATGCTAACTCCTACGAGCAGTACTTC. Its protein is CASSANYANSYEQYF.

The chain has TRBV18 and TRBJ2-3, with D maybe TRBD2 (5 bases). The CDR3 extends over 16 amino acids. Trimming pared 1 base from V and 0 bases from J, leaving 11 bases between. CDR1 is KGHSH, CDR2 LQKENI, per germline. CDR3 in DNA: TGTGCCAGCTCACCACGAAGCGGACGGAGCACAGATACGCAGTATTTT. Residues: CASSPRSGRSTDTQYF.

The V and J genes are TRBV3-1 (or the pseudogene TRBV3-2) and TRBJ2-1, with 7 bases fitting TRBD1. J lost 8 bases, V lost 5 bases, and 12 bases had no gene match. From germline, CDR1 is LGHDT and CDR2 YNNKEL (reference sequence). The CDR3 is 15 residues long. CDR3 nucleotide sequence: TGTGCCAGCAGCGCTTTGATACAGGGGTATGATGAGCAGTTCTTC. It translates to CASSALIQGYDEQFF.

The V call is TRBV23-1, the J call TRBJ2-1; D possibly corresponds to TRBD1 (7 bases). TRBV23-1 is flagged as an ORF with uncertain function. The CDR3 contains 15 residues. V was shortened by 4 bases and J by 6 bases, with 16 bases between the two germline ends. CDR3: CASSRSAGQSNEQFF. The CDR3, as DNA: TGCGCCAGCAGTCGCAGCGCGGGACAGAGCAATGAGCAGTTCTTC.

The chain employs TRBV18 and TRBJ2-7, with TRBD2 matching over 8 bases. Trimming took 3 bases from V and 4 from J; bases not matched to a gene: 8. Germline V gene sequence: CDR1 KGHSH, CDR2 LQKENI. The length of the CDR3 is 15 residues. CDR3: CASSPDVTSVYEQYF. CDR3 in DNA: TGTGCCAGCTCACCTGACGTGACTAGCGTTTACGAGCAGTACTTC.

The rearrangement links TRBV10-2 to TRBJ2-1; no definite D call. The ends were cut back, 0 bases at V and 0 bases at J, with 18 bases in the middle. The V gene's germline CDR1 is WSHSY and CDR2 SAAADI. The CDR3 runs to 19 residues. CDR3 sequence: CASSESRLLKPSSYNEQFF. Written as DNA, the CDR3 is TGCGCCAGCAGTGAGTCAAGATTATTAAAACCTAGCTCCTACAATGAGCAGTTCTTC.

The chain uses TRBV2 and TRBJ1-3; tentative D call: TRBD1 (5 bases). The V gene lost 6 bases and the J gene lost 0 bases, with 15 bases spanning the gap. CDR3 length equals 16 residues. CDR1 and CDR2 (germline): SNHLY, FYNNEI. CDR3 protein: CASSLTEPSSGNTIYF. In DNA form, the CDR3 reads TGTGCCAGCAGCCTGACAGAGCCATCCTCTGGAAACACCATATATTTT.

This chain links TRBV5-5 with TRBJ2-3, with D unclear. This CDR3 region has 12 residues. Trimming removed 3 bases from V and 0 bases from J, with 2 bases in between. Germline CDR1 is SGHKS and CDR2 is YYEKEE (reference sequence). Written as DNA, the CDR3 is TGTGCCAGCAGCTCTAGCACAGATACGCAGTATTTT. This gives the protein CASSSSTDTQYF.

V usage is TRBV3-1 (or the pseudogene TRBV3-2) and J usage is TRBJ2-5; no reliable D call. V gave up 5 bases and J gave up 1 base, with 14 bases separating them. The CDR3 spans 15 residues. Germline V gives CDR1 LGHDT, CDR2 YNNKEL (reference sequence). In nucleotides, the CDR3 is TGTGCCAGCAGCTCTCCGCAGTTGTCCCAAGAGACCCAGTACTTC. Translated, it gives CASSSPQLSQETQYF.

The chain employs TRBV19 and TRBJ1-2, with 8 bases matching TRBD1. V lost 3 bases to trimming and J lost 3 bases; unmatched junction nucleotides: 6. CDR1 and CDR2 (germline): LNHDA, SQIVND (reference sequence). CDR3 length: 15 amino acids. CDR3: CASSIARGRDYGYTF. In DNA form, the CDR3 reads TGTGCCAGTAGTATCGCCAGGGGGCGCGACTATGGCTACACCTTC.

The chain is built from TRBV4-2 and TRBJ2-3; 13 bases are shared with TRBD2. V gave up 5 bases and J gave up 4 bases; unmatched junction bases: 15. Germline CDR1 and CDR2: LGHNA and YNFKEQ. CDR3 size: 19 residues. This CDR3 is CASSSQKTSGRTLADTQYF. The CDR3 DNA is TGTGCCAGCAGCTCCCAAAAGACTAGCGGGAGGACTCTGGCAGATACGCAGTATTTT.

The V gene is TRBV7-2, the J gene TRBJ2-7; D might be TRBD1 (6 bases). The germline V and J ends were trimmed by 4 bases and 4 bases, with 17 bases remaining between them. The CDR3 runs to 15 residues. CDR1 is SGHTA and CDR2 is FQGNSA in the germline V gene. In DNA form, the CDR3 reads TGTGCCAGCAGCTCGTGGTCAGGGGCGGCGTACGAGCAGTACTTC. Translated: CASSSWSGAAYEQYF.